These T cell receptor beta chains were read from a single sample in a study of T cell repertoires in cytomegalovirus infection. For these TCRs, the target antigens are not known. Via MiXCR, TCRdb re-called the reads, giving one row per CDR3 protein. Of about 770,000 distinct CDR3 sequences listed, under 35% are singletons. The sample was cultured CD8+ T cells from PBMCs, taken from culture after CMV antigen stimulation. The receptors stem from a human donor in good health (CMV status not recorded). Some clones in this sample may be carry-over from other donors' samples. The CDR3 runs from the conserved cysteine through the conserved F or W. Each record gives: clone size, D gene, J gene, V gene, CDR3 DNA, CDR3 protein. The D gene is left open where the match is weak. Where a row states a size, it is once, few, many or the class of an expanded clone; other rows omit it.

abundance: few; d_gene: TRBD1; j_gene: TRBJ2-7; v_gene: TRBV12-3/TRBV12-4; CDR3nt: TGTGCCAGCAGCCTAGGCCGGACTGGACAGGGGGCGTTTTACGAGCAGTACTTC; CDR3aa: CASSLGRTGQGAFYEQYF
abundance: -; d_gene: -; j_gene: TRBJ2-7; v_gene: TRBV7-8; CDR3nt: TGTGCCAGCAGCTTAGCGGAATCGGGCTACGAGCAGTACTTC; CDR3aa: CASSLAESGYEQYF
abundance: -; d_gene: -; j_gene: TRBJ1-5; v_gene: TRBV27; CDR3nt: TGTGTCAGCAACCGAGGTGTGGGCCAGCCCCAGCATTTT; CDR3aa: CVSNRGVGQPQHF
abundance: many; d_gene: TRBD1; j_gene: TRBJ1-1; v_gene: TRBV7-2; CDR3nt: TGTGCCAGCAGCGGAATGGACAGGGGGAAGACTGAAGCTTTCTTT; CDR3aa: CASSGMDRGKTEAFF
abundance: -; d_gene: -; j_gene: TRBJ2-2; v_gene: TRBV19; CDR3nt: TGTGCCAGTAGTATGTTAAGAGGGGTAACCGGGGAGCTGTTTTTT; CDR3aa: CASSMLRGVTGELFF
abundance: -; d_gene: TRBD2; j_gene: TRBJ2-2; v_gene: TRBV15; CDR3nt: TGTGCCGCCGGGACTAGCGGGACCGGGGAGCTGTTTTTT; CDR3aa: CAAGTSGTGELFF
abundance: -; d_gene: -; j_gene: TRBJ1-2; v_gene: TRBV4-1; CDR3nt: TGCGCCAGCAGCCAAGGGGTGAACTATGGCTACACCTTC; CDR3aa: CASSQGVNYGYTF
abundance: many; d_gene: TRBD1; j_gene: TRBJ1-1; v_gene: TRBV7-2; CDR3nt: TGTGCCAGCAGCTTGGGACAGAGAGAAGCTTTCTTT; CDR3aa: CASSLGQREAFF
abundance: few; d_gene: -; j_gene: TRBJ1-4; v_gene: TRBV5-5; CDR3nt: TGTGCCAGCAGCCGTGGACAGTTTGAAAAACTGTTTTTT; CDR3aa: CASSRGQFEKLFF
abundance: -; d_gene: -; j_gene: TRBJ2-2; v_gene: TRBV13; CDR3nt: TGTGCCAGCAGCCGACCGAACACCCGGGAGCTGTTTTTT; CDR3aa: CASSRPNTRELFF
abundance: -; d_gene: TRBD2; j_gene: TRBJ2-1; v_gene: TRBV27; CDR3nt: TGTGCCAGCAACCTCAGCGGGGGGACTCAAAATGAGCAGTTCTTC; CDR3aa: CASNLSGGTQNEQFF
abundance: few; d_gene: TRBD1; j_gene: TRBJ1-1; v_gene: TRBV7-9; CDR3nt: TGTGCCAGCAGCCTCCCCAAGACAGGGGAAACTGAAGCTTTCTTT; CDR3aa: CASSLPKTGETEAFF
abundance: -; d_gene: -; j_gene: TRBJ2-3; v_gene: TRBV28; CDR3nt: TGTGCCAGCAGCCTAAGGTCCCTGCCCAACCCTTATGCAGATACGCAGTATTTT; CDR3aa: CASSLRSLPNPYADTQYF
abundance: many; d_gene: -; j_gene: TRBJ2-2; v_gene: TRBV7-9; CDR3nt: TGTGCCAGCAGCAGGGACGCGAATTCAAACACCGGGGAGCTGTTTTTT; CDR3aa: CASSRDANSNTGELFF
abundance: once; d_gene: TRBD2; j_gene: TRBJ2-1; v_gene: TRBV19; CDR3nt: TGTGCCAGTACGCCGGAGCTAGCGGGGCCCAGCTCCTACAATGAGCAGTTCTTC; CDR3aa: CASTPELAGPSSYNEQFF
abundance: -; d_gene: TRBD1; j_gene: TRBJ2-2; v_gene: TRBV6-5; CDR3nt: TGTGCCAGCACGGACCTTGGGACAGCGAACACCGGGGAGCTGTTTTTT; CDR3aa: CASTDLGTANTGELFF